This T cell receptor beta chain was observed in a study of neurological immune-mediated disorders. V lost 0 bases to trimming and J lost 3 bases, with 3 bases between them. Germline V lookup: CDR1 PRHDT, CDR2 FYEKMQ (reference sequence). This CDR3 spans 13 amino acids. Each CDR3 protein is one row after TCRdb ran MiXCR on the 5' RACE reads. The sample carries about 66,000 distinct CDR3 sequences, roughly 3.2% recorded once. This clonotype was picked up many times. Its antigen is not known. Study-wide points: HTLV-1-associated myelopathy had the most TCR clonal expansion, whereas multiple sclerosis had the least (lower than in healthy controls). None of the CDR3 amino acid sequences of expanded clones were shared across subjects, and this suggested private repertoires in all groups.

V usage is TRBV13 and J usage is TRBJ1-5; D is ambiguous. This receptor was taken from a man aged 40-50 years with multiple sclerosis. Sequenced: PBMCs. The CDR3 region is CASSLGNNQPQHF. Here the CDR3 DNA reads TGTGCCAGCAGCTTAGGTAACAATCAGCCCCAGCATTTT.